Listed below are T cell receptor beta chains from one sample, sequenced in a study of blood T cell repertoires in COVID-19. The assay was immunoSEQ multiplex PCR, and TCRdb's table has in-frame clones only and misses some. The data show 60,000 to 70,000 clones, roughly nine tenths seen once. Sequencing was done on a sample of peripheral blood. Receptors were obtained from a man aged 50 or older with active COVID-19. The CDR3 runs from the conserved cysteine through the conserved F or W. Fields, in order: J gene, CDR3 length, clone size, V gene, D gene, CDR3 protein, CDR3 DNA. The D gene is left open where the match is weak. Clone size is not always given. Where it is, it says once, few, many or a class for expanded clones.

J gene: TRBJ2-7; CDR3 length: 15; clone size: -; V gene: TRBV27; D gene: TRBD2; CDR3 protein: CASSPRGGSSYEQYF; CDR3 DNA: TGTGCCAGCAGTCCCCGGGGGGGGAGCTCCTACGAGCAGTACTTC
J gene: TRBJ2-3; CDR3 length: 20; clone size: -; V gene: TRBV5-5; D gene: TRBD2; CDR3 protein: CASSPRTSGGTYTSTDTQYF; CDR3 DNA: TGTGCCAGCAGCCCCCGGACTAGCGGGGGCACCTATACTAGCACAGATACGCAGTATTTT
J gene: TRBJ1-3; CDR3 length: 14; clone size: once; V gene: TRBV7-6; D gene: -; CDR3 protein: CASSQGSSGNTIYF; CDR3 DNA: TGTGCCAGCAGCCAGGGTAGCTCTGGAAACACCATATATTTT
J gene: TRBJ1-1; CDR3 length: 15; clone size: few; V gene: TRBV11-2; D gene: -; CDR3 protein: CASSLGVTDNTEAFF; CDR3 DNA: TGTGCCAGCAGCTTAGGTGTGACAGATAACACTGAAGCTTTCTTT
J gene: TRBJ2-2; CDR3 length: 14; clone size: -; V gene: TRBV18; D gene: -; CDR3 protein: CASSPPGDTGELFF; CDR3 DNA: TGTGCCAGCTCACCACCAGGGGACACCGGGGAGCTGTTTTTT
J gene: TRBJ1-2; CDR3 length: 13; clone size: -; V gene: TRBV5-5; D gene: -; CDR3 protein: CASSLSGVYGYTF; CDR3 DNA: TGTGCCAGCAGCTTATCCGGGGTCTATGGCTACACCTTC
J gene: TRBJ1-2; CDR3 length: 12; clone size: few; V gene: TRBV6-6; D gene: TRBD1; CDR3 protein: CASSDRQGGYTF; CDR3 DNA: TGTGCCAGCAGTGACAGACAGGGCGGCTACACCTTC
J gene: TRBJ1-1; CDR3 length: 13; clone size: -; V gene: TRBV6-5; D gene: -; CDR3 protein: CASRTALNTEAFF; CDR3 DNA: TGTGCCAGCCGGACAGCTTTGAACACTGAAGCTTTCTTT
J gene: TRBJ2-4; CDR3 length: 16; clone size: -; V gene: TRBV5-4; D gene: -; CDR3 protein: CASSQRTAAAKNIQYF; CDR3 DNA: TGTGCCAGCAGCCAGAGGACAGCTGCAGCCAAAAACATTCAGTACTTC
J gene: TRBJ1-1; CDR3 length: 12; clone size: -; V gene: TRBV25-1; D gene: -; CDR3 protein: CASREMNTEAFF; CDR3 DNA: TGTGCCAGCAGAGAGATGAACACTGAAGCTTTCTTT
J gene: TRBJ2-1; CDR3 length: 15; clone size: -; V gene: TRBV10-3; D gene: TRBD2; CDR3 protein: CAISRTGGLGNEQFF; CDR3 DNA: TGTGCCATCAGCAGGACGGGAGGGCTGGGCAATGAGCAGTTCTTC
J gene: TRBJ2-5; CDR3 length: 13; clone size: -; V gene: TRBV5-1; D gene: -; CDR3 protein: CASSLGPRETQYF; CDR3 DNA: TGCGCCAGCAGCTTGGGGCCGAGGGAGACCCAGTACTTC
J gene: TRBJ2-7; CDR3 length: 18; clone size: once; V gene: TRBV6-1; D gene: -; CDR3 protein: CASSVEWETRTAVYEQYF; CDR3 DNA: TGTGCCAGCAGTGTCGAATGGGAGACACGGACGGCGGTCTACGAGCAGTACTTC
J gene: TRBJ2-1; CDR3 length: 14; clone size: -; V gene: TRBV7-2; D gene: TRBD1; CDR3 protein: CASSTRTGADEQFF; CDR3 DNA: TGTGCCAGCAGCACACGAACAGGGGCGGATGAGCAGTTCTTC
J gene: TRBJ2-5; CDR3 length: 15; clone size: -; V gene: TRBV2; D gene: -; CDR3 protein: CASSVAGNPRQTQYF; CDR3 DNA: TGTGCCAGCAGTGTTGCGGGCAACCCTCGACAGACCCAGTACTTC
J gene: TRBJ2-2; CDR3 length: 18; clone size: -; V gene: TRBV13; D gene: TRBD1; CDR3 protein: CASSLATGTLLNTGELFF; CDR3 DNA: TGTGCCAGCAGCTTAGCGACAGGGACCCTATTAAACACCGGGGAGCTGTTTTTT
J gene: TRBJ2-1; CDR3 length: 12; clone size: -; V gene: TRBV11-3; D gene: -; CDR3 protein: CASSPTYNEQFF; CDR3 DNA: TGTGCCAGCAGCCCCACTTACAATGAGCAGTTCTTC
J gene: TRBJ2-7; CDR3 length: 14; clone size: few; V gene: TRBV7-2; D gene: -; CDR3 protein: CASSSFYGGYEQYF; CDR3 DNA: TGTGCCAGCAGCAGTTTCTACGGGGGCTACGAGCAGTACTTC
J gene: TRBJ2-2; CDR3 length: 18; clone size: -; V gene: TRBV4-2; D gene: -; CDR3 protein: CASSLHYQGMSNTGELFF; CDR3 DNA: TGTGCCAGCAGCCTACATTACCAGGGGATGTCAAACACCGGGGAGCTGTTTTTT
J gene: TRBJ2-7; CDR3 length: 15; clone size: -; V gene: TRBV7-3; D gene: TRBD2; CDR3 protein: CASSLAGGPRYEQYF; CDR3 DNA: TGTGCCAGCAGCCTAGCGGGAGGCCCCAGGTACGAGCAGTACTTC
J gene: TRBJ2-5; CDR3 length: 14; clone size: -; V gene: TRBV7-9; D gene: TRBD1; CDR3 protein: CASSPWDREETQYF; CDR3 DNA: TGTGCCAGCAGCCCGTGGGACAGGGAAGAGACCCAGTACTTC
J gene: TRBJ2-3; CDR3 length: 14; clone size: -; V gene: TRBV4-3; D gene: -; CDR3 protein: CASSQESPRDTQYF; CDR3 DNA: TGCGCCAGCAGCCAAGAAAGTCCTAGGGATACGCAGTATTTT
J gene: TRBJ1-3; CDR3 length: 15; clone size: -; V gene: TRBV9; D gene: -; CDR3 protein: CASSVGLNEGNTIYF; CDR3 DNA: TGTGCCAGCAGCGTAGGCTTAAATGAGGGAAACACCATATATTTT
J gene: TRBJ2-3; CDR3 length: 17; clone size: -; V gene: TRBV5-1; D gene: TRBD2; CDR3 protein: CASSLADLAGRTDTQYF; CDR3 DNA: TGCGCCAGCAGCTTGGCGGATCTAGCGGGGCGCACAGATACGCAGTATTTT
J gene: TRBJ1-2; CDR3 length: 16; clone size: -; V gene: TRBV11-2; D gene: -; CDR3 protein: CASRGLRGRDSKGYTF; CDR3 DNA: TGTGCCAGCAGGGGCCTTCGGGGTCGGGACTCTAAGGGCTACACCTTC
J gene: TRBJ2-7; CDR3 length: 15; clone size: -; V gene: TRBV5-8; D gene: TRBD1; CDR3 protein: CASRMTGAGSYEQYF; CDR3 DNA: TGTGCCAGCAGAATGACAGGGGCGGGTTCCTACGAGCAGTACTTC
J gene: TRBJ2-6; CDR3 length: 15; clone size: -; V gene: TRBV5-1; D gene: -; CDR3 protein: CASSPTGLGANVLTF; CDR3 DNA: TGCGCCAGCAGCCCGACAGGTCTGGGGGCCAACGTCCTGACTTTC
J gene: TRBJ2-5; CDR3 length: 15; clone size: -; V gene: TRBV5-1; D gene: -; CDR3 protein: CASSLARAVGETQYF; CDR3 DNA: TGCGCCAGCAGCTTGGCCAGGGCGGTAGGGGAGACCCAGTACTTC
J gene: TRBJ2-2; CDR3 length: 14; clone size: -; V gene: TRBV15; D gene: TRBD2; CDR3 protein: CATRGGLSTGELFF; CDR3 DNA: TGTGCCACCCGCGGGGGGTTAAGCACCGGGGAGCTGTTTTTT
J gene: TRBJ1-2; CDR3 length: 14; clone size: -; V gene: TRBV28; D gene: TRBD1; CDR3 protein: CASSPGQGVYGYTF; CDR3 DNA: TGTGCCAGCAGCCCGGGACAGGGGGTGTATGGCTACACCTTC
J gene: TRBJ2-1; CDR3 length: 14; clone size: -; V gene: TRBV3-1/TRBV3-2; D gene: TRBD1; CDR3 protein: CASRPRTGGDEQFF; CDR3 DNA: TGTGCCAGCAGACCCCGGACAGGGGGCGATGAGCAGTTCTTC
J gene: TRBJ2-2; CDR3 length: 17; clone size: -; V gene: TRBV19; D gene: -; CDR3 protein: CASSIDHRAPGTGELFF; CDR3 DNA: TGTGCCAGTAGTATAGACCACAGGGCCCCGGGCACCGGGGAGCTGTTTTTT
J gene: TRBJ2-7; CDR3 length: 14; clone size: once; V gene: TRBV6-5; D gene: -; CDR3 protein: CASSPVQGAHEQYF; CDR3 DNA: TGTGCCAGCAGCCCGGTACAGGGCGCCCACGAGCAGTACTTC
J gene: TRBJ2-1; CDR3 length: 12; clone size: -; V gene: TRBV5-4; D gene: TRBD1; CDR3 protein: CASSLTGAGQFF; CDR3 DNA: TGTGCCAGCAGCCTGACAGGGGCTGGGCAGTTCTTC
J gene: TRBJ2-7; CDR3 length: 12; clone size: -; V gene: TRBV7-2; D gene: -; CDR3 protein: CASSLRGSEQYF; CDR3 DNA: TGTGCCAGCAGCTTACGGGGTAGCGAGCAGTACTTC
J gene: TRBJ2-7; CDR3 length: 13; clone size: -; V gene: TRBV13; D gene: -; CDR3 protein: CASGHAGGNEQYF; CDR3 DNA: TGTGCCAGCGGCCACGCGGGTGGGAACGAGCAGTACTTC
J gene: TRBJ1-2; CDR3 length: 14; clone size: -; V gene: TRBV19; D gene: TRBD1; CDR3 protein: CASSKTEGAWGYTF; CDR3 DNA: TGTGCCAGTAGTAAGACGGAGGGGGCTTGGGGCTACACCTTC
J gene: TRBJ1-3; CDR3 length: 16; clone size: -; V gene: TRBV15; D gene: TRBD1; CDR3 protein: CATKPGQTSSGNTIYF; CDR3 DNA: TGTGCCACCAAGCCGGGACAGACCAGCTCTGGAAACACCATATATTTT
J gene: TRBJ1-2; CDR3 length: 14; clone size: -; V gene: TRBV29-1; D gene: -; CDR3 protein: CSVVRGAGSYGYTF; CDR3 DNA: TGCAGCGTTGTCCGGGGGGCAGGTAGTTATGGCTACACCTTC
J gene: TRBJ2-3; CDR3 length: 13; clone size: -; V gene: TRBV6-6; D gene: -; CDR3 protein: CASSRDRSDTQYF; CDR3 DNA: TGTGCCAGCAGTAGAGATCGCTCAGATACGCAGTATTTT
J gene: TRBJ2-1; CDR3 length: 15; clone size: -; V gene: TRBV7-2; D gene: TRBD2; CDR3 protein: CASSLARERLSEQFF; CDR3 DNA: TGTGCCAGCAGCTTAGCGCGGGAGAGGCTCAGCGAGCAGTTCTTC
J gene: TRBJ1-5; CDR3 length: 16; clone size: -; V gene: TRBV7-8; D gene: -; CDR3 protein: CASSLGSVNSNQPQHF; CDR3 DNA: TGTGCCAGCAGCTTAGGGTCAGTTAATAGCAATCAGCCCCAGCATTTT
J gene: TRBJ2-3; CDR3 length: 16; clone size: once; V gene: TRBV10-3; D gene: TRBD2; CDR3 protein: CAISEGTSGRIDTQYF; CDR3 DNA: TGTGCCATCAGTGAGGGGACTAGCGGGAGAATAGATACGCAGTATTTT
J gene: TRBJ2-3; CDR3 length: 14; clone size: -; V gene: TRBV18; D gene: TRBD1; CDR3 protein: CASSGQGFADTQYF; CDR3 DNA: TGTGCCAGCTCCGGACAGGGGTTCGCAGATACGCAGTATTTT
J gene: TRBJ2-1; CDR3 length: 13; clone size: -; V gene: TRBV7-2; D gene: -; CDR3 protein: CASSLGPYNEQFF; CDR3 DNA: TGTGCCAGCAGCTTAGGGCCCTACAATGAGCAGTTCTTC
J gene: TRBJ2-7; CDR3 length: 13; clone size: -; V gene: TRBV18; D gene: TRBD2; CDR3 protein: CASSVREEGEQYF; CDR3 DNA: TGTGCCAGCTCAGTTCGGGAGGAGGGCGAGCAGTACTTC
J gene: TRBJ2-5; CDR3 length: 15; clone size: -; V gene: TRBV5-1; D gene: TRBD2; CDR3 protein: CASSLLAGVKETQYF; CDR3 DNA: TGCGCCAGCAGCTTGCTAGCGGGAGTAAAAGAGACCCAGTACTTC
J gene: TRBJ1-2; CDR3 length: 16; clone size: -; V gene: TRBV14; D gene: TRBD1; CDR3 protein: CASSQEGTGLLVGYTF; CDR3 DNA: TGTGCCAGCAGCCAAGAAGGGACAGGCCTTTTAGTTGGCTACACCTTC
J gene: TRBJ2-4; CDR3 length: 14; clone size: -; V gene: TRBV7-2; D gene: -; CDR3 protein: CASSSSGLRNIQYF; CDR3 DNA: TGTGCCAGCAGCTCGTCGGGACTGAGAAACATTCAGTACTTC
J gene: TRBJ2-7; CDR3 length: 17; clone size: -; V gene: TRBV23-1; D gene: TRBD1; CDR3 protein: CASSRPISGQQDYEQYF; CDR3 DNA: TGCGCCAGCAGTCGGCCTATCTCGGGACAGCAAGACTACGAGCAGTACTTC
J gene: TRBJ2-7; CDR3 length: 14; clone size: -; V gene: TRBV5-1; D gene: -; CDR3 protein: CASSGTGLGYEQYF; CDR3 DNA: TGCGCCAGCAGCGGAACAGGGCTGGGATACGAGCAGTACTTC
J gene: TRBJ1-1; CDR3 length: 14; clone size: few; V gene: TRBV7-2; D gene: -; CDR3 protein: CASSRQGQGYEAFF; CDR3 DNA: TGTGCCAGCAGCCGTCAGGGTCAGGGGTATGAAGCTTTCTTT
J gene: TRBJ1-2; CDR3 length: 15; clone size: -; V gene: TRBV5-5; D gene: -; CDR3 protein: CASSLVGQGSYGYTF; CDR3 DNA: TGTGCCAGCAGCTTGGTGGGTCAGGGGAGCTATGGCTACACCTTC
J gene: TRBJ2-2; CDR3 length: 15; clone size: once; V gene: TRBV5-1; D gene: TRBD1; CDR3 protein: CASSPTGMGTGELFF; CDR3 DNA: TGCGCCAGCAGCCCGACAGGGATGGGCACCGGGGAGCTGTTTTTT